Below are 10 T cell receptor beta chains sequenced from a single sample in a study of blood T cell repertoires in COVID-19 (dated by TCRdb to between 2020 and 2021). The protocol used for the library was the immunoSEQ multiplex PCR assay. TCRdb retrieved this table from immuneACCESS and kept in-frame rearrangements only. Not all clones are present; in checked studies, unresolved V genes account for under half, and no reason is known for the remainder. Within this sample are just over 150,000 clones, with 80% to 95% of them counted one time only. The ten largest make up 4.5% to 5.5% of the sample. Sequencing used peripheral blood. Source of these receptors: a woman aged 45 to 65 with acute or convalescent COVID-19.

The chain has TRBV28 and TRBJ2-7, with 9 positions matching TRBD1. With V trimmed by 6 bases and J by 5 bases, 11 bases remained unmatched. CDR1 is MDHEN, CDR2 SYDVKM, per germline. This CDR3 has 15 amino acids. CDR3 in amino acids: CASSTDRGTKDEQYF. The CDR3 nucleotides read TGTGCCAGCAGCACGGACAGGGGAACGAAAGACGAGCAGTACTTC.

This CDR3 is CASSLLQALNTEAFF. DNA for the CDR3: TGTGCCAGCAGCTTATTACAGGCGTTGAACACTGAAGCTTTCTTT. This sequence joins TRBV7-9 and TRBJ1-1, with D possibly matching TRBD1 (5 bases). Looked up from germline, CDR1 is SEHNR and CDR2 is FQNEAQ (reference sequence). The V and J ends lost 2 bases and 0 bases respectively, with 10 bases between them. CDR3 length: 15 amino acids.

The chain has TRBV11-2 and TRBJ1-1, with D possibly matching TRBD1 (6 bases). The CDR3 length is 18 residues. Per the germline V gene, CDR1 is SGHAT and CDR2 is FQNNGV. Deletions cut 5 bases from V and 1 base from J, with 23 bases between. CDR3 amino acids: CASSPFRQALEGNTEAFF. In DNA form, the CDR3 reads TGTGCCAGCAGCCCTTTCAGACAGGCCCTCGAGGGGAACACTGAAGCTTTCTTT.

V usage is TRBV10-1 and J usage is TRBJ2-2; D is unresolved. Trimming stripped 3 bases from V and 5 bases from J, with 7 bases between. There are 13 residues in the CDR3. Germline CDR1 WNHNN, CDR2 SYGVQD (reference sequence). CDR3 in DNA: TGCGCCAGCAGTGAAGGCGGAACCGGGGAGCTGTTTTTT. The encoded protein is CASSEGGTGELFF.

The rearrangement links TRBV28 to TRBJ1-1, with D possibly TRBD1 on 5 matching bases. V was trimmed by 8 bases and J by 5 bases, leaving 9 bases between them. Germline loops: CDR1 MDHEN, CDR2 SYDVKM. The CDR3 consists of 11 residues. The CDR3 sequence: CASWRGTEAFF. CDR3 bases: TGTGCCAGCTGGCGGGGGACTGAAGCTTTCTTT. Filled out from reference TRBV28 and TRBJ1-1, the complete variable domain reads DVKVTQSSRYLVKRTGEKVFLECVQDMDHENMFWYRQDPGLGLRLIYFSYDVKMKEKGDIPEGYSVSREKKERFSLILESASTNQTSMYLCASWRGTEAFFGQGTRLTVV.

The chain uses TRBV4-3 and TRBJ2-6; 9 bases align to TRBD1. V lost 1 base and J lost 0; bases outside the gene matches: 13. From germline, CDR1 is LGHNA and CDR2 YSLEER. This CDR3 region has 21 residues. Here the CDR3 DNA reads TGCGCCAGCAGCCAAGCTTTACAGGGGGCCCTCTCGAGCTCTGGGGCCAACGTCCTGACTTTC. Residues: CASSQALQGALSSSGANVLTF.

This clone was recorded only once. The chain joins TRBV7-7 to TRBJ2-5; the D is unclear. Per the germline V gene, CDR1 is SSHAT and CDR2 is FNYEAQ (reference sequence). The CDR3 covers 13 residues. The CDR3 reads CAIQIGAVGTQYF. The CDR3 bases are TGTGCTATCCAAATAGGAGCTGTCGGGACCCAGTACTTC.

V and J are TRBV30 and TRBJ1-1; D not certain. Between the trimmed V and J ends, which lost 3 bases and 2 bases, there was a span of 7 bases. CDR3 length equals 12 residues. The germline V gene encodes CDR1 GTSNPN and CDR2 SVGIG (reference sequence). As DNA, the CDR3 is TGTGCCTGGAGGTTACATAACACTGAAGCTTTCTTT. It codes for CAWRLHNTEAFF.

J is TRBJ2-1 and V is TRBV27; D might be TRBD2 (6 bases). Germline V CDR1 and CDR2: MNHEY, SMNVEV (reference sequence). V lost 1 base to trimming and J lost 6 bases, with 16 bases between them. This CDR3 has 16 amino acids. CDR3 DNA: TGTGCCAGCAGTTTATTAGCGGCGTTCTTTCGCAATGAGCAGTTCTTC. This translates into CASSLLAAFFRNEQFF.

This chain connects TRBV3-1 (or the pseudogene TRBV3-2) to TRBJ1-1, with a possible D match to TRBD1 (5 bases). The CDR3 sequence is 13 residues long. The germline V gene has CDR1 LGHDT and CDR2 YNNKEL (reference sequence). Trimming stripped 4 bases from V and 7 bases from J, with 13 bases between. CDR3 in DNA: TGTGCCAGCAGCCTCTTGGGGAGGGGTGAAGCTTTCTTT. Protein sequence: CASSLLGRGEAFF.